This T cell receptor beta chain was captured by sequencing in a study of tumor T cells in aggressive B-cell lymphoma. This clone showed up just once. The table came from immunoSEQ multiplex PCR; TCRdb's copy has only in-frame clones and leaves some out. The sample carries 910 or so clones, 84% recorded once. Sequenced input: tumor tissue. The origin of this receptor is an adult with diffuse large B cell lymphoma.

The CDR3 loop reads CASGNNEQFF. The DNA of the CDR3 is TGTGCCAGCGGCAACAATGAGCAGTTCTTC. This sequence joins TRBV11-1 and TRBJ2-1; D gene uncertain. Germline lookup yields CDR1 SGHAT and CDR2 FQDESV (reference sequence). With 8 bases removed from V and 5 bases from J, the gap between germline ends came to 4 bases. The CDR3 is 10 amino acids.